The source of this T cell receptor beta chain is a study of blood T cell repertoires in COVID-19. At the level of the study: There were acute and convalescent COVID-19 samples, and they came from the United States, Italy and Spain.

Under the authors' procedure: Amplification with reference gene primers provided the estimates of nucleated cell counts. Libraries were prepared by immunoSEQ multiplex PCR; TCRdb keeps only in-frame clonotypes and omits some of them. Clone size and V and J calls were adopted from that table, with D and trimming inferred from the DNA. The table shows about 130,000 clones, with around 73% occurring only once. The CDR3 contains 12 residues. CDR1 is MDHEN and CDR2 is SYDVKM in the germline V gene. V shed 8 bases and J shed 5 bases, with 10 bases lying between them. The clonotype comes from a man between 60 and 75 years old who had recovered from COVID-19. This chain joins TRBV28 and TRBJ1-5; D uncertain. Sequencing was done on a sample of peripheral blood. The CDR3 DNA reads as TGTGCCAGCGCCGACACAGATCAGCCCCAGCATTTT. Protein sequence: CASADTDQPQHF.